A selection of T cell receptor beta chains follows, all from one sample in a study of PD-L1 blockade in urothelial cancer. TCRdb's table, derived via immunoSEQ multiplex PCR, lists solely in-frame clones and lacks some. The sample shows about 38,000 clones, about 85% of them seen only once. The sample in question was PBMCs, obtained around atezolizumab (anti-PD-L1) treatment. These receptor sequences come from a man of 80 years or more with urothelial cancer. The CDR3 runs from the conserved cysteine through the conserved F or W. Each record gives: clone size, V gene, J gene, D gene, CDR3 protein, CDR3 DNA. D genes are given only for firm matches. Clone size is given for some rows only: seen once, a few or many times, or a class if the clone is expanded.

clone size: NA; V gene: TRBV10-2; J gene: TRBJ2-3; D gene: NA; CDR3 protein: CASIGGNTDTQYF; CDR3 DNA: TGCGCCAGCATCGGAGGGAACACAGATACGCAGTATTTT
clone size: NA; V gene: TRBV29-1; J gene: TRBJ1-5; D gene: TRBD1; CDR3 protein: CSASTGGYGQPQHF; CDR3 DNA: TGCAGCGCTAGCACAGGGGGCTACGGTCAGCCCCAGCATTTT
clone size: NA; V gene: TRBV18; J gene: TRBJ1-2; D gene: NA; CDR3 protein: CASSPGQVSNYGYTF; CDR3 DNA: TGTGCCAGCTCACCAGGTCAGGTTTCTAACTATGGCTACACCTTC
clone size: NA; V gene: TRBV29-1; J gene: TRBJ1-1; D gene: TRBD1; CDR3 protein: CSGQDGITEAFF; CDR3 DNA: TGCAGTGGACAGGATGGGATCACTGAAGCTTTCTTT
clone size: NA; V gene: TRBV10-3; J gene: TRBJ1-1; D gene: NA; CDR3 protein: CASCKTENTEAFF; CDR3 DNA: TGTGCCTCCTGTAAAACAGAGAACACTGAAGCTTTCTTT
clone size: once; V gene: TRBV7-2; J gene: TRBJ1-2; D gene: NA; CDR3 protein: CASSLAGAATNYGYTF; CDR3 DNA: TGTGCCAGCAGCTTAGCGGGGGCAGCAACTAACTATGGCTACACCTTC
clone size: NA; V gene: TRBV10-1; J gene: TRBJ1-5; D gene: TRBD1; CDR3 protein: CASSVLSGTGRDSNQPQHF; CDR3 DNA: TGCGCCAGCAGTGTACTGAGCGGGACAGGGAGGGATAGCAATCAGCCCCAGCATTTT
clone size: NA; V gene: TRBV6-5; J gene: TRBJ2-5; D gene: TRBD2; CDR3 protein: CASSWTSGSRVETQYF; CDR3 DNA: TGTGCCAGCAGTTGGACTAGCGGGAGTCGGGTGGAGACCCAGTACTTC
clone size: once; V gene: TRBV14; J gene: TRBJ1-3; D gene: NA; CDR3 protein: CASSQGRGAGNTIYF; CDR3 DNA: TGTGCCAGCAGCCAAGGGAGGGGAGCTGGAAACACCATATATTTT
clone size: NA; V gene: TRBV27; J gene: TRBJ2-5; D gene: TRBD2; CDR3 protein: CASSPPWGAGNQETQYF; CDR3 DNA: TGTGCCAGCAGTCCTCCCTGGGGAGCGGGAAATCAAGAGACCCAGTACTTC
clone size: NA; V gene: TRBV27; J gene: TRBJ1-1; D gene: NA; CDR3 protein: CASSLMGILLNEGTEAFF; CDR3 DNA: TGTGCCAGCAGTTTAATGGGCATCTTACTAAATGAGGGCACTGAAGCTTTCTTT
clone size: NA; V gene: TRBV6-4; J gene: TRBJ2-6; D gene: TRBD1; CDR3 protein: CASSKEGTGATGANVLTF; CDR3 DNA: TGTGCCAGCAGCAAAGAGGGGACAGGGGCAACTGGGGCCAACGTCCTGACTTTC
clone size: NA; V gene: TRBV12-5; J gene: TRBJ2-7; D gene: NA; CDR3 protein: CASGLDLAKQYF; CDR3 DNA: TGTGCTAGTGGTTTGGACCTAGCTAAGCAGTACTTC
clone size: few; V gene: TRBV7-2; J gene: TRBJ2-7; D gene: NA; CDR3 protein: CASSLSSYEQYF; CDR3 DNA: TGTGCCAGCAGCTTGAGCTCCTACGAGCAGTACTTC
clone size: NA; V gene: TRBV2; J gene: TRBJ1-1; D gene: NA; CDR3 protein: CASSVEGYEAFF; CDR3 DNA: TGTGCCAGCAGTGTGGAGGGTTATGAAGCTTTCTTT
clone size: NA; V gene: TRBV5-5; J gene: TRBJ2-7; D gene: NA; CDR3 protein: CASSLRGFFHEQYF; CDR3 DNA: TGTGCCAGCAGCTTGAGGGGGTTTTTCCACGAGCAGTACTTC
clone size: once; V gene: TRBV5-6; J gene: TRBJ2-3; D gene: TRBD1; CDR3 protein: CASSARGRADTQYF; CDR3 DNA: TGTGCCAGCAGCGCAAGGGGGCGGGCAGATACGCAGTATTTT
clone size: NA; V gene: TRBV19; J gene: TRBJ2-7; D gene: NA; CDR3 protein: CASSIGIREKGYEQYF; CDR3 DNA: TGTGCCAGTAGTATAGGGATACGGGAGAAGGGCTACGAGCAGTACTTC
clone size: NA; V gene: TRBV15; J gene: TRBJ2-7; D gene: NA; CDR3 protein: CATSDPSESSYEQYF; CDR3 DNA: TGTGCCACCAGCGACCCTAGCGAAAGCTCCTACGAGCAGTACTTC
clone size: NA; V gene: TRBV30; J gene: TRBJ2-7; D gene: NA; CDR3 protein: CAWSVLSGGEQYF; CDR3 DNA: TGTGCCTGGAGTGTACTATCCGGCGGCGAGCAGTACTTC
clone size: NA; V gene: TRBV19; J gene: TRBJ2-2; D gene: TRBD2; CDR3 protein: CASSTRLAGSTGELFF; CDR3 DNA: TGTGCCAGTAGTACTCGACTAGCGGGATCTACCGGGGAGCTGTTTTTT
clone size: NA; V gene: TRBV10-1; J gene: TRBJ1-1; D gene: NA; CDR3 protein: CASSESTHVAGADTEAFF; CDR3 DNA: TGCGCCAGCAGTGAGTCGACTCATGTTGCGGGAGCGGACACTGAAGCTTTCTTT
clone size: NA; V gene: TRBV27; J gene: TRBJ1-2; D gene: NA; CDR3 protein: CASSFQRNYGYTF; CDR3 DNA: TGTGCCAGCAGTTTCCAGCGGAACTATGGCTACACCTTC
clone size: few; V gene: TRBV5-1; J gene: TRBJ2-1; D gene: NA; CDR3 protein: CASSLTPSRALSYNEQFF; CDR3 DNA: TGCGCCAGCAGCCTAACCCCCTCGCGGGCCCTCTCCTACAATGAGCAGTTCTTC
clone size: NA; V gene: TRBV9; J gene: TRBJ2-5; D gene: TRBD1; CDR3 protein: CASSSNPKSGGRQETQYF; CDR3 DNA: TGTGCCAGCAGCTCAAATCCCAAGTCAGGGGGACGCCAAGAGACCCAGTACTTC
clone size: once; V gene: TRBV7-9; J gene: TRBJ2-5; D gene: TRBD2; CDR3 protein: CASSFSSGDEETQYF; CDR3 DNA: TGTGCCAGCAGCTTTTCTAGCGGAGACGAAGAGACCCAGTACTTC
clone size: NA; V gene: TRBV30; J gene: TRBJ2-2; D gene: TRBD1; CDR3 protein: CAWSVRVRQGALRGTGELFF; CDR3 DNA: TGTGCCTGGAGTGTACGGGTTCGGCAGGGGGCGCTTCGAGGCACCGGGGAGCTGTTTTTT
clone size: few; V gene: TRBV30; J gene: TRBJ2-1; D gene: NA; CDR3 protein: CAWSSPGGEQFF; CDR3 DNA: TGTGCCTGGAGCTCCCCTGGCGGTGAGCAGTTCTTC
clone size: NA; V gene: TRBV6-5; J gene: TRBJ2-7; D gene: NA; CDR3 protein: CASSEAQGFSYEQYF; CDR3 DNA: TGTGCCAGCAGCGAGGCACAGGGTTTCTCCTACGAGCAGTACTTC
clone size: NA; V gene: TRBV30; J gene: TRBJ2-1; D gene: TRBD2; CDR3 protein: CAWSVRGLAAGREQFF; CDR3 DNA: TGTGCCTGGAGTGTACGAGGACTAGCGGCCGGCAGGGAGCAGTTCTTC
clone size: NA; V gene: TRBV27; J gene: TRBJ1-1; D gene: TRBD1; CDR3 protein: CASRIRGVNTEAFF; CDR3 DNA: TGTGCCAGCAGGATCAGGGGGGTCAACACTGAAGCTTTCTTT
clone size: NA; V gene: TRBV11-3; J gene: TRBJ2-1; D gene: TRBD2; CDR3 protein: CASSLGVLAGYEQFF; CDR3 DNA: TGTGCCAGCAGCTTAGGAGTACTAGCGGGATATGAGCAGTTCTTC
clone size: NA; V gene: TRBV9; J gene: TRBJ2-7; D gene: TRBD1; CDR3 protein: CASSTGGASLEQYF; CDR3 DNA: TGTGCCAGCTCGACAGGGGGCGCTTCGCTCGAGCAGTACTTC
clone size: NA; V gene: TRBV5-4; J gene: TRBJ2-5; D gene: TRBD2; CDR3 protein: CASSLGQREVQETQYF; CDR3 DNA: TGTGCCAGCAGCTTGGGGCAGCGGGAGGTCCAAGAGACCCAGTACTTC
clone size: NA; V gene: TRBV19; J gene: TRBJ2-7; D gene: TRBD1; CDR3 protein: CASSGQTGGAGYEQYF; CDR3 DNA: TGTGCCAGTAGTGGCCAAACAGGGGGAGCCGGCTACGAGCAGTACTTC
clone size: NA; V gene: TRBV5-4; J gene: TRBJ2-4; D gene: NA; CDR3 protein: CASSLGGGENIQYF; CDR3 DNA: TGTGCCAGCAGCTTGGGCGGAGGGGAAAACATTCAGTACTTC
clone size: NA; V gene: TRBV15; J gene: TRBJ1-1; D gene: NA; CDR3 protein: CATSRQPGESAFF; CDR3 DNA: TGTGCCACCAGCAGACAACCTGGGGAGTCGGCTTTCTTT
clone size: many; V gene: TRBV29-1; J gene: TRBJ1-2; D gene: NA; CDR3 protein: CSGGDFLSNYGYTF; CDR3 DNA: TGCAGCGGGGGGGACTTCCTATCCAACTATGGCTACACCTTC
clone size: NA; V gene: TRBV19; J gene: TRBJ2-3; D gene: TRBD2; CDR3 protein: CASSIPVTLAGYTDTQYF; CDR3 DNA: TGTGCCAGTAGTATCCCGGTTACACTAGCGGGGTACACAGATACGCAGTATTTT
clone size: once; V gene: TRBV5-1; J gene: TRBJ2-1; D gene: TRBD2; CDR3 protein: CASSLETSGRVVYNEQFF; CDR3 DNA: TGCGCCAGCAGCTTGGAGACTAGCGGGAGGGTCGTATACAATGAGCAGTTCTTC
clone size: NA; V gene: TRBV5-1; J gene: TRBJ2-3; D gene: NA; CDR3 protein: CASSLSDKGTQYF; CDR3 DNA: TGCGCCAGCAGCTTGTCGGACAAGGGGACGCAGTATTTT
clone size: NA; V gene: TRBV4-2; J gene: TRBJ2-3; D gene: TRBD2; CDR3 protein: CASSPLVAGITDTQYF; CDR3 DNA: TGTGCCAGCAGCCCCTTGGTAGCGGGAATCACAGATACGCAGTATTTT